The 29 T cell receptor beta chains reported below all come from one sample, sequenced in a study of shared clonotypes between healthy human individuals. Terminally differentiated effector memory CD45RA+ cells were excluded by CCR7 positive selection of CD45RO-negative cells. Some clones are missing from TCRdb's copy, which holds only in-frame ones; the method was immunoSEQ multiplex PCR. The sample lists about 700,000 clones, just over 90% occurring once. Sequencing input: naive CD8+ T cells sorted from blood. Receptors were obtained from a man aged 25-45 years in good health.

The V call is TRBV19, the J call TRBJ2-2; D gene ambiguous. CDR1 and CDR2 from the germline V gene are LNHDA and SQIVND (reference sequence). The CDR3 sequence is 13 residues long. The germline V and J ends were trimmed by 2 bases and 4 bases, with 5 bases remaining between them. The CDR3 DNA is TGTGCCAGTAGTATAATCGTCACCGGGGAGCTGTTTTTT. It translates to CASSIIVTGELFF.

V is TRBV11-2 and J is TRBJ2-7; D unresolved. The CDR3 runs 11 residues. V lost 8 bases to trimming and J lost 6 bases, with 11 bases between them. From germline, CDR1 is SGHAT and CDR2 FQNNGV. DNA for the CDR3: TGTGCCAGCTCCCGGGTCGGCGAGCAGTACTTC. This encodes CASSRVGEQYF. The variable domain in full, completed from reference TRBV11-2 and TRBJ2-7, reads EAGVAQSPRYKIIEKRQSVAFWCNPISGHATLYWYQQILGQGPKLLIQFQNNGVVDDSQLPKDRFSAERLKGVDSTLKIQPAKLEDSAVYLCASSRVGEQYFGPGTRLTVT.

V is TRBV19 and J is TRBJ2-7, with D perhaps TRBD2 (6 bases). V was trimmed by 3 bases and J by 5 bases, leaving 11 bases between them. CDR3 size: 13 residues. Germline V gives CDR1 LNHDA, CDR2 SQIVND (reference sequence). The CDR3 protein is CASSIGGIDEQYF. CDR3 bases: TGTGCCAGTAGTATCGGCGGGATCGACGAGCAGTACTTC.

Turning to this clone: One junction end does not reproduce the germline sequence, and a read error may be involved. The CDR3 sequence is CASSPRTGGLLF. CDR3 coding DNA: TGTGCCAGCAGTCCCCGGACAGGGGGCCTTCTTTTC. The chain joins TRBV27 to TRBJ2-7, with 11 bases identical to TRBD1. The CDR3 loop spans 12 amino acids. Germline values: CDR1 MNHEY, CDR2 SMNVEV (reference sequence).

The genes are TRBV29-1 and TRBJ2-1; D might be TRBD2 (5 bases). V was shortened by 2 bases and J by 6 bases, with 20 bases between the two germline ends. Germline loops: CDR1 SQVTM, CDR2 ANQGSEA. The length of the CDR3 is 16 residues. The CDR3 spells CSVELWELSSGNEQFF. The CDR3 nucleotides are TGCAGCGTTGAATTGTGGGAGCTCTCGTCGGGCAATGAGCAGTTCTTC.

The V and J genes are TRBV27 and TRBJ2-2, with 10 bases matching TRBD2. With V trimmed by 4 bases and J by 3 bases, 5 bases remained unmatched. The CDR3 sequence is 16 residues long. Germline V lookup: CDR1 MNHEY, CDR2 SMNVEV (reference sequence). CDR3 coding DNA: TGTGCCAGCAGTTGGCTAGCGGGAGACTACACCGGGGAGCTGTTTTTT. Translated: CASSWLAGDYTGELFF.

This clone appeared a single time. The chain links TRBV27 to TRBJ2-7; maybe TRBD1 (6 bases). CDR3 length equals 15 residues. Trimming removed 0 bases from V and 3 bases from J, with 12 bases in between. The V gene's germline CDR1 is MNHEY and CDR2 SMNVEV (reference sequence). The CDR3 loop reads CASSLSSPGDYEQYF. The CDR3 coding sequence is TGTGCCAGCAGTTTATCCTCCCCAGGGGACTACGAGCAGTACTTC.

The CDR3 is CASSPGGYNEQFF. In DNA, the CDR3 is TGTGCCAGCAGCCCCGGCGGGTACAATGAGCAGTTCTTC. The V call is TRBV27, the J call TRBJ2-1, with D possibly matching TRBD2 (5 bases). The CDR3 runs 13 residues. The V and J ends lost 6 bases and 4 bases respectively, with 10 bases between them. In germline, CDR1 is MNHEY, CDR2 SMNVEV (reference sequence).

This chain links TRBV5-8 with TRBJ2-6; the match to TRBD1 covers 8 bases. V gave up 4 bases and J gave up 0 bases; unmatched junction bases: 12. The CDR3 sequence is 19 residues long. The germline CDR1 and CDR2 sequences are SGHTS and YDEGEE. The CDR3 protein is CASSPETGATYSGANVLTF. For the CDR3, the DNA is TGTGCCAGCAGCCCGGAGACAGGGGCGACGTACTCTGGGGCCAACGTCCTGACTTTC.

This clone was detected only once. The genes are TRBV29-1 and TRBJ2-7; 8 nucleotides align to TRBD2. This CDR3 is built from 14 residues. CDR1 SQVTM and CDR2 ANQGSEA come from the germline V gene. V shed 2 bases, J shed 5 bases, and the junction held 8 bases outside the gene matches. The CDR3 nucleotides are TGCAGCGTTGAACTCGCGGGAGGTTCCGACGAGCAGTACTTC. Translating it yields CSVELAGGSDEQYF.

The rearrangement joins TRBV5-1 to TRBJ2-1, with D perhaps TRBD1 (6 bases). This CDR3 is 15 amino acids long. The V end lost 6 bases, the J end lost 0 bases, and 13 bases lay between the germline ends. Germline CDR1 is SGHRS and CDR2 is YFSETQ. The CDR3 DNA reads as TGCGCCAGCACTGAGGGGGAGAGCTCCTACAATGAGCAGTTCTTC. This encodes CASTEGESSYNEQFF.

The chain recombines TRBV4-1 with TRBJ1-5, with D hard to call. CDR1 MGHRA and CDR2 YSYEKL come from the germline V gene. The CDR3 sequence is 14 residues long. The V and J ends lost 1 base and 2 bases respectively, with 6 bases between them. The CDR3 reads CASSQVVGNQPQHF. The CDR3 region has the DNA TGCGCCAGCAGCCAAGTAGTGGGCAATCAGCCCCAGCATTTT.

V gene TRBV13 combines with J gene TRBJ2-5; 14 bases line up with TRBD2. The germline V gene encodes CDR1 PRHDT and CDR2 FYEKMQ (reference sequence). The junction had 2 bases not matched to a gene; V was cut back by 5 bases and J by 3 bases. This CDR3 spans 15 amino acids. This CDR3 is CASSVGLAGEETQYF. The CDR3 nucleotides read TGTGCCAGCAGCGTGGGACTAGCGGGAGAAGAGACCCAGTACTTC.

The chain combines TRBV9 with TRBJ2-3; no definite D call. V was pared by 0 bases and J by 5 bases, with 13 bases between. There are 15 residues in the CDR3. Germline V gene data show CDR1 as SGDLS and CDR2 as YYNGEE. Here the CDR3 reads CASSVGGSAGDTQYF. The CDR3 DNA is TGTGCCAGCAGCGTAGGCGGTAGTGCTGGAGATACGCAGTATTTT.

This clone was detected ten times or more. This sequence joins TRBV4-1 and TRBJ2-1; D is undetermined. The CDR3 totals 11 residues. V lost 2 bases, J lost 13 bases, and 9 bases lay in between. Germline V gene lookup returns CDR1 MGHRA and CDR2 YSYEKL. CDR3 in DNA: TGCGCCAGCAGCCAATCTGAGAACCAGTTCTTC. Translating gives CASSQSENQFF.

The chain links TRBV7-9 to TRBJ2-5, with D perhaps TRBD1 or TRBD2 (5 bases each). The V end lost 1 base, the J end lost 6 bases, and 12 bases lay between the germline ends. There are 14 residues in the CDR3. Looked up from germline, CDR1 is SEHNR and CDR2 is FQNEAQ (reference sequence). The CDR3 spells CASSLGLEGQTQYF. The CDR3 DNA is TGTGCCAGCAGCTTAGGTCTTGAGGGACAGACCCAGTACTTC.

This clone was counted a single time. Other DNA variants within this sample encode the same CDR3. The chain combines TRBV14 with TRBJ1-1; 7 positions agree with TRBD1. With 2 bases clipped from V and 0 bases from J, the junction kept 6 bases outside the gene matches. Germline CDR1 reads SGHDN; CDR2 reads FVKESK. CDR3 length equals 16 residues. CDR3 protein: CASSQWGTDLNTEAFF. CDR3 DNA: TGTGCCAGCAGCCAATGGGGGACAGACCTGAACACTGAAGCTTTCTTT.

The chain recombines TRBV2 with TRBJ2-7; the match to TRBD2 covers 9 bases. The CDR3 covers 16 residues. V was pared by 8 bases and J by 5 bases, with 16 bases of the junction left unmatched. Germline-derived CDR1 and CDR2 are SNHLY and FYNNEI. CDR3 nucleotides: TGTGCCAGCGATCTAAGAATGAGCGGGAGGAACCACGAGCAGTACTTC. This translates into CASDLRMSGRNHEQYF.

The chain couples TRBV27 to TRBJ2-1; 12 bases agree with TRBD2. The CDR3 is 18 residues long. V was pared by 3 bases and J by 0 bases, with 6 bases of the junction left unmatched. Per germline, CDR1 MNHEY and CDR2 SMNVEV (reference sequence). CDR3 nucleotide sequence: TGTGCCAGCAGTTTGTTTCTAGCGGGAGGGAGCTCCTACAATGAGCAGTTCTTC. This encodes CASSLFLAGGSSYNEQFF.

This clone appeared once. The rearrangement joins TRBV9 to TRBJ2-1; D is unresolved. The CDR3 has 15 residues. Looked up from germline, CDR1 is SGDLS and CDR2 is YYNGEE. Trimming left V 0 bases short and J 8 bases short, with 15 bases between. CDR3 residues: CASSVVGNPIDEQFF. Written as DNA, the CDR3 is TGTGCCAGCAGCGTAGTGGGGAACCCGATAGATGAGCAGTTCTTC.

On this clone itself: The sample contains more than one DNA sequence encoding this CDR3. V usage is TRBV28 and J usage is TRBJ2-1, with 7 positions matching TRBD2. There are 16 residues in the CDR3. The trim removed 4 bases at V and 2 bases at J, leaving 8 bases unmatched. Looked up from germline, CDR1 is MDHEN and CDR2 is SYDVKM. The CDR3 DNA follows: TGTGCCAGCAGTTCCCCTAGCGGCACAGCCTACAATGAGCAGTTCTTC. Amino acid sequence: CASSSPSGTAYNEQFF.

CDR3 DNA sequence: TGTGCCTGGAGTGTATGGGGCCTTTCCAGTGAAAAACTGTTTTTT. Amino acid sequence: CAWSVWGLSSEKLFF. The chain carries TRBV30 and TRBJ1-4, with D perhaps matching TRBD1 (5 bases). CDR3 length: 15 residues. Germline V gives CDR1 GTSNPN, CDR2 SVGIG (reference sequence). The ends were cut back, 0 bases at V and 7 bases at J, with 15 bases in the middle.

V and J are TRBV28 and TRBJ2-2; D is unclear. This CDR3 region has 14 residues. The ends were cut back, 7 bases at V and 2 bases at J, with 11 bases in the middle. Germline CDR1 is MDHEN and CDR2 is SYDVKM. This chain's CDR3 is CASNSGPNTGELFF. The CDR3 coding sequence is TGTGCCAGCAATTCAGGCCCAAACACCGGGGAGCTGTTTTTT.

CDR3 loop: CASSLWPGPSGNTIYF. The DNA for the CDR3 is TGCGCCAGCAGCTTATGGCCCGGACCCTCTGGAAACACCATATATTTT. The genes are TRBV5-1 and TRBJ1-3; D is unresolved. The CDR3 is 16 residues long. Trimming stripped 2 bases from V and 0 bases from J, with 12 bases between. Germline V gene sequence: CDR1 SGHRS, CDR2 YFSETQ.

The V and J genes are TRBV11-2 and TRBJ2-7, with D perhaps TRBD1 (5 bases). Trimming pared 0 bases from V and 0 bases from J, leaving 9 bases between. This CDR3 has 15 amino acids. CDR1 is SGHAT and CDR2 is FQNNGV in the germline V gene. CDR3 loop: CASSLELGHSYEQYF. The CDR3 coding sequence is TGTGCCAGCAGCTTAGAGTTAGGACACTCCTACGAGCAGTACTTC. The whole variable domain, remainder taken from reference TRBV11-2 and TRBJ2-7, is EAGVAQSPRYKIIEKRQSVAFWCNPISGHATLYWYQQILGQGPKLLIQFQNNGVVDDSQLPKDRFSAERLKGVDSTLKIQPAKLEDSAVYLCASSLELGHSYEQYFGPGTRLTVT.

The genes are TRBV19 and TRBJ2-7; D unclear. Per germline, CDR1 LNHDA and CDR2 SQIVND (reference sequence). V lost 5 bases and J lost 3, with 8 bases in between. The CDR3 totals 12 residues. Here the CDR3 DNA reads TGTGCCAGTAGTCTGGACGACTACGAGCAGTACTTC. Residues: CASSLDDYEQYF. The whole variable domain, filled in from reference TRBV19 and TRBJ2-7, reads DGGITQSPKYLFRKEGQNVTLSCEQNLNHDAMYWYRQDPGQGLRLIYYSQIVNDFQKGDIAEGYSVSREKKESFPLTVTSAQKNPTAFYLCASSLDDYEQYFGPGTRLTVT.

The rearrangement joins TRBV18 to TRBJ2-1, with 9 positions matching TRBD1. The germline gives CDR1 KGHSH, CDR2 LQKENI. CDR3 length equals 16 residues. With V trimmed by 3 bases and J by 4 bases, 7 bases remained unmatched. CDR3 DNA sequence: TGTGCCAGCTCACCGTCGGACAGGGGACGTTACAATGAGCAGTTCTTC. It is translated as CASSPSDRGRYNEQFF. Full variable domain (remainder filled in from reference TRBV18 and TRBJ2-1): NAGVMQNPRHLVRRRGQEARLRCSPMKGHSHVYWYRQLPEEGLKFMVYLQKENIIDESGMPKERFSAEFPKEGPSILRIQQVVRGDSAAYFCASSPSDRGRYNEQFFGPGTRLTVL.

Comments on this clone: A much larger clone differs by one base, so this may be a read error. This chain uses TRBV7-9 with TRBJ2-7; TRBD2 aligns across 10 bases. CDR1 is SEHNR and CDR2 is FQNEAQ in the germline V gene (reference sequence). Trimming at V came to 5 bases and at J to 3 bases, leaving 1 base not matched to a gene. This CDR3 is built from 13 residues. CDR3 in DNA: TGTGCCAGCAGCCGGACTAGCGGCTACGAGCAGTACTTC. It is translated as CASSRTSGYEQYF.

This clone was detected only once. This chain uses TRBV2 with TRBJ2-2; D remains ambiguous. The CDR3 covers 16 residues. Trimming removed 0 bases from V and 6 bases from J, with 14 bases in between. The V gene's germline CDR1 is SNHLY and CDR2 FYNNEI. The DNA of the CDR3 is TGTGCCAGCAGTGAAGCAATAGCCCCAGCGCCCGGGGAGCTGTTTTTT. It yields the protein CASSEAIAPAPGELFF.